Below, 19 T cell receptor beta chains from the same sample are listed, as sequenced in a study of neoadjuvant nivolumab and ipilimumab in lung cancer. Generated by immunoSEQ multiplex PCR, the TCRdb table keeps only in-frame clones and is missing some. The table includes 15,000 to 20,000 clones, 85% to 90% detected once. The sample here was peripheral blood, taken before neoadjuvant nivolumab, alone or with ipilimumab. The receptor set was obtained from an adult with non-small cell lung cancer.

The chain has TRBV5-6 and TRBJ1-1, with D perhaps matching TRBD1 (6 bases). This CDR3 has 15 amino acids. Germline V CDR1 and CDR2: SGHDT, YYEEEE. V lost 4 bases to trimming and J lost 1 base, with 14 bases between them. CDR3 in amino acids: CASSARGGGNTEAFF. The CDR3 DNA is TGTGCCAGCAGCGCCAGGGGAGGAGGGAACACTGAAGCTTTCTTT.

This clone was seen only once. The chain carries TRBV14 and TRBJ2-1, with TRBD2 identical over 12 bases. Germline trimming cut 4 bases from V and 9 bases from J; bases unmatched to any gene: 4. Germline loops: CDR1 SGHDN, CDR2 FVKESK. The CDR3 extends over 14 amino acids. The CDR3 nucleotides are TGTGCCAGCAGCCGGTCTAGCGGGAGGGGTGAGCAGTTCTTC. Protein product: CASSRSSGRGEQFF.

This clone was counted between two and nine times. This chain's CDR3 is CAWGRYEQYF. CDR3 in DNA: TGTGCCTGGGGGCGGTACGAGCAGTACTTC. The chain carries TRBV30 and TRBJ2-7; the D is unclear. The germline V gene encodes CDR1 GTSNPN and CDR2 SVGIG (reference sequence). V shed 5 bases and J shed 4 bases, with 6 bases lying between them. There are 10 residues in the CDR3.

The V and J genes are TRBV15 and TRBJ2-7; D gene unclear. The CDR3 is 13 residues long. Deletions cut 2 bases from V and 2 bases from J, with 7 bases between. Germline CDR1 is LNHNV and CDR2 is YYDKDF (reference sequence). CDR3 sequence: CATSRSITYEQYF. Here the CDR3 DNA reads TGTGCCACCAGCAGATCCATAACCTACGAGCAGTACTTC.

The chain joins TRBV19 to TRBJ1-1; 7 nucleotides agree with TRBD1. This CDR3 has 14 residues. CDR1 and CDR2 from the germline V gene are LNHDA and SQIVND (reference sequence). V was pared by 3 bases and J by 5 bases, with 6 bases of the junction left unmatched. The DNA for the CDR3 is TGTGCCAGTAGTATCTCAGGGGGAGGTACTGAAGCTTTCTTT. Protein: CASSISGGGTEAFF.

The chain combines TRBV2 with TRBJ2-3; possibly TRBD1 or TRBD2 for D (5 bases each). The CDR3 is made up of 15 amino acids. V lost 3 bases and J 2 bases, leaving 12 bases between the germline ends. Per germline, CDR1 SNHLY and CDR2 FYNNEI. CDR3 sequence (DNA): TGTGCCAGCAGTGACCGGGACCCAACCACAGATACGCAGTATTTT. This sequence encodes CASSDRDPTTDTQYF.

The chain uses TRBV5-4 and TRBJ2-7, with D perhaps matching TRBD1 (7 bases). This CDR3 is built from 14 residues. From germline, CDR1 is SGHNT and CDR2 YYREEE (reference sequence). Trimming removed 3 bases at V and 5 bases at J, with 15 bases between. CDR3 in amino acids: CASSSQGGGDEQYF. DNA for the CDR3: TGTGCCAGCAGCTCCCAGGGGGGAGGCGACGAGCAGTACTTC.

V gene TRBV7-3 combines with J gene TRBJ2-5; D tentatively reads TRBD1 or TRBD2 (5 bases each). The germline V and J ends were trimmed by 8 bases and 2 bases, with 12 bases remaining between them. CDR1 SGHTA and CDR2 FQGTGA come from the germline V gene. The CDR3 consists of 13 residues. CDR3 in amino acids: CASGYGAQETQYF. The CDR3 DNA sequence: TGTGCCAGCGGGTACGGGGCACAAGAGACCCAGTACTTC.

This clone is a singleton in its sample. This chain connects TRBV30 to TRBJ1-1; possibly TRBD1 for D (5 bases). CDR3 size: 11 residues. V lost 7 bases and J lost 1, with 7 bases in between. Per the germline V gene, CDR1 is GTSNPN and CDR2 is SVGIG (reference sequence). The CDR3 is CALGQNTEAFF. In DNA, the CDR3 is TGTGCCTTAGGACAGAACACTGAAGCTTTCTTT.

The rearrangement joins TRBV29-1 to TRBJ1-1, with D perhaps TRBD1 (5 bases). Germline CDR1 SQVTM, CDR2 ANQGSEA. The CDR3 has 11 residues. Trimming took 4 bases from V and 4 from J, leaving 7 bases between them. The CDR3 reads CSVGGGTEAFF. The CDR3 DNA follows: TGCAGCGTTGGCGGGGGCACTGAAGCTTTCTTT.

The V gene is TRBV29-1, the J gene TRBJ2-2; a weak D match, TRBD1 (5 bases). Trimming stripped 7 bases from V and 4 bases from J, with 7 bases between. The CDR3 sequence is 11 residues long. From germline, CDR1 is SQVTM and CDR2 ANQGSEA. The CDR3: CSAQGTGELFF. As DNA, the CDR3 is TGCAGCGCTCAGGGCACCGGGGAGCTGTTTTTT.

The CDR3 nucleotides read TGTGCCAGCAGCTTCATCACTAGTTGGGAGCAGTACTTC. It is translated as CASSFITSWEQYF. J is TRBJ2-7 and V is TRBV7-9, with D possibly matching TRBD2 (5 bases). This CDR3 spans 13 amino acids. Trimming removed 3 bases at V and 7 bases at J, with 13 bases between. CDR1 is SEHNR and CDR2 is FQNEAQ in the germline V gene (reference sequence).

The V gene is TRBV19, the J gene TRBJ1-2; 8 bases fit TRBD1. There are 16 residues in the CDR3. After removal of 5 bases from V and 2 bases from J, the junction contained 10 bases not matched to a gene. The germline V gene has CDR1 LNHDA and CDR2 SQIVND (reference sequence). The CDR3 bases are TGTGCCAGTAGTGGAACCGGACAGGGAATGAACTATGGCTACACCTTC. It is translated as CASSGTGQGMNYGYTF. The whole variable domain, remainder taken from reference TRBV19 and TRBJ1-2, is DGGITQSPKYLFRKEGQNVTLSCEQNLNHDAMYWYRQDPGQGLRLIYYSQIVNDFQKGDIAEGYSVSREKKESFPLTVTSAQKNPTAFYLCASSGTGQGMNYGYTFGSGTRLTVV.

J is TRBJ2-1 and V is TRBV6-5; 10 bases map to TRBD1. The germline V gene has CDR1 MNHEY and CDR2 SVGAGI. The J segment lost 5 bases and the V segment lost 5 bases, leaving 6 bases of the junction unmatched. The CDR3 totals 15 residues. CDR3 residues: CASSAPGQGNNEQFF. CDR3 bases: TGTGCCAGCAGTGCGCCGGGACAGGGGAACAATGAGCAGTTCTTC.

The rearrangement links TRBV5-1 to TRBJ2-7, with D perhaps matching TRBD1 (6 bases). This CDR3 has 13 residues. From germline, CDR1 is SGHRS and CDR2 YFSETQ. V was cut by 0 bases and J by 3 bases, with 7 bases left in between. The CDR3 DNA follows: TGCGCCAGCAGCTTGGAAGGGGGCTACGAGCAGTACTTC. Its translation is CASSLEGGYEQYF.

The CDR3 nucleotides read TGCAGCGTGGAGGCAAGCGGCTACGAGCAGTACTTC. Its protein product is CSVEASGYEQYF. The gene calls are TRBV29-1 and TRBJ2-7, with D tentatively TRBD2 (5 bases). Germline values: CDR1 SQVTM, CDR2 ANQGSEA. The CDR3 has 12 residues. V lost 6 bases and J lost 3, with 12 bases in between.

V is TRBV30 and J is TRBJ2-5; no clear D gene. The CDR3 consists of 15 residues. Between the trimmed V and J ends, which lost 7 bases and 1 base, there was a span of 19 bases. Germline loops: CDR1 GTSNPN, CDR2 SVGIG (reference sequence). DNA for the CDR3: TGTGCCTTCCCTGGCGACCTACACACCCAAGAGACCCAGTACTTC. Encoded protein: CAFPGDLHTQETQYF.

CDR3 sequence: CASSILGWEQYF. The CDR3 bases are TGTGCCAGCAGCATCCTCGGGTGGGAGCAGTACTTC. V usage is TRBV7-9 and J usage is TRBJ2-7; D remains unclear. V lost 5 bases, J lost 7 bases, and 12 bases lay in between. This CDR3 comprises 12 residues. CDR1 is SEHNR and CDR2 is FQNEAQ in the germline V gene (reference sequence).

CDR3 coding DNA: TGTGCCAGCAGTCTCAGGGGGGTTACTGAAGCTTTCTTT. It is translated as CASSLRGVTEAFF. The chain employs TRBV6-5 and TRBJ1-1; TRBD1 matches at 7 bases. Looked up from germline, CDR1 is MNHEY and CDR2 is SVGAGI. With 5 bases clipped from V and 5 bases from J, the junction kept 5 bases outside the gene matches. This CDR3 is 13 amino acids long.